This TCR beta chain was profiled in a study of vaccination effects on CD4 cells after COVID-19. Study at large: Participants received two doses of either the BNT162b2 or mRNA-1273 vaccine.

The CDR3 is 13 amino acids. V dropped 8 bases and J dropped 2 bases, with 13 bases sitting between them. Germline V lookup: CDR1 MDHEN, CDR2 SYDVKM. With the ViraFEST assay, the study expanded antigen-specific CD4+ T cells using viral peptide pools, then sequenced them. At the end of less than 12 days of culture, CD4+ T cells were isolated. Nucleocapsid antibodies were negative in the vaccine recipients, who had never had SARS-CoV-2 infection. IL-2 medium took the place of half the medium on both days 3 and 7. As regards this clone: What it binds is not known.

The table came from immunoSEQ multiplex PCR; TCRdb's copy has only in-frame clones and leaves some out. The repertoire holds 30,000 to 35,000 clones, with 73% as singletons. This sample comprised CD4+ T cells from PBMCs cultured with HCoV-OC43 spike peptides, obtained before COVID-19 vaccination. Subset in this sample: HCoV-OC43 spike overlapping peptide pool stimulation. This clonotype originated in a human donor who received a COVID-19 vaccine. This chain joins TRBV28 and TRBJ2-7; D is unclear. CDR3 amino acids: CASAGPTTYEQYF. The CDR3 DNA sequence: TGTGCCAGCGCTGGACCTACTACCTACGAGCAGTACTTC.